The 29 T cell receptor beta chains presented below share a single source sample, sequenced in a study of blood T cell repertoires in COVID-19. Repertoires were generated with immunoSEQ multiplex PCR, while TCRdb's copy carries only in-frame clones and drops some. The sample has 250,000 to 300,000 clones, over 80% seen once. The sequenced sample was PBMCs or T cells enriched from blood (not recorded which). These receptors were collected from a human donor in a cohort exposed to, infected with or recovered from COVID-19 (not recorded which). The donor label of this sample is uncertain.

The J gene is TRBJ1-1, the V gene TRBV4-1; 12 bases are shared with TRBD1. The CDR3 runs 16 residues. CDR1 and CDR2 from the germline V gene are MGHRA and YSYEKL. V dropped 4 bases and J dropped 9; count of bases not matched to a gene: 12. This CDR3 reads CASSLPGQGATIKAFF. The CDR3 DNA follows: TGCGCCAGCAGCCTCCCGGGACAGGGGGCAACCATCAAAGCTTTCTTT.

The chain joins TRBV29-1 to TRBJ1-1; TRBD1 aligns across 8 bases. Germline values: CDR1 SQVTM, CDR2 ANQGSEA. J gave up 1 base and V 6 bases, and 22 bases lay outside the gene matches. This CDR3 has 19 amino acids. In DNA form, the CDR3 reads TGCAGCGTGAAATTGACAGGGGAATGGGGGGTGGACCCGAACACTGAAGCTTTCTTT. It yields the protein CSVKLTGEWGVDPNTEAFF.

This clone was found once. This chain links TRBV7-6 with TRBJ2-2, with TRBD1 as a possible D gene (5 bases). CDR1 is SGHVS, CDR2 FNYEAQ, per germline. CDR3 size: 15 residues. The V gene lost 1 base and the J gene lost 3 bases, with 9 bases spanning the gap. CDR3 loop: CASSLVWGDTGELFF. CDR3 in DNA: TGTGCCAGCAGCTTAGTATGGGGCGACACCGGGGAGCTGTTTTTT.

The rearrangement joins TRBV7-9 to TRBJ2-1; 14 bases are a match to TRBD2. The CDR3 totals 16 residues. J was trimmed by 14 bases and V by 0 bases; bases with no gene match: 9. Germline CDR1 SEHNR, CDR2 FQNEAQ (reference sequence). CDR3 nucleotide sequence: TGTGCCAGCAGCTTAGCGGGAGGGACTAGCGGGGGAGAAGAGTTCTTC. It yields the protein CASSLAGGTSGGEEFF.

The table lists this clone with a few counts. The gene calls are TRBV27 and TRBJ1-1; 7 bases agree with TRBD1. CDR1 MNHEY and CDR2 SMNVEV come from the germline V gene (reference sequence). J lost 4 bases, V lost 0 bases, and 5 bases had no gene match. The CDR3 has 15 amino acids. CDR3 residues: CASSLSSPGGTEAFF. Here the CDR3 DNA reads TGTGCCAGCAGTTTATCGTCTCCAGGGGGCACTGAAGCTTTCTTT.

This sequence joins TRBV5-1 and TRBJ2-5, with 9 positions matching TRBD2. V was pared by 4 bases and J by 5 bases, with 12 bases of the junction left unmatched. This CDR3 contains 16 residues. The V gene's germline CDR1 is SGHRS and CDR2 YFSETQ. CDR3 loop: CASSQSSAGGRETQYF. The CDR3 DNA reads as TGCGCCAGCAGCCAATCTTCGGCGGGGGGGCGGGAGACCCAGTACTTC.

The chain combines TRBV2 with TRBJ1-6; no definite D call. CDR1 and CDR2 (germline): SNHLY, FYNNEI. V shed 2 bases and J shed 0 bases, with 5 bases lying between them. This CDR3 spans 15 amino acids. The chain's CDR3 is CASSEPSSYNSPLHF. The DNA of the CDR3 is TGTGCCAGCAGTGAACCGAGCTCCTATAATTCACCCCTCCACTTT.

The chain carries TRBV18 and TRBJ2-1; TRBD2 matches at 7 bases. The CDR3 has 14 amino acids. V was pared by 6 bases and J by 5 bases, with 7 bases of the junction left unmatched. Per the germline V gene, CDR1 is KGHSH and CDR2 is LQKENI. The DNA of the CDR3 is TGTGCCAGCTCCCTTCTGGCGGGGGACAATGAGCAGTTCTTC. Translation gives CASSLLAGDNEQFF.

This rearrangement joins TRBV2 to TRBJ1-5; 7 positions agree with TRBD1. Germline V lookup: CDR1 SNHLY, CDR2 FYNNEI. CDR3 length: 14 amino acids. The junction had 7 bases not matched to a gene; V was cut back by 5 bases and J by 6 bases. The CDR3 reads CASSRDRRSQPQHF. The CDR3, as DNA: TGTGCCAGCAGTCGGGACAGACGGAGTCAGCCCCAGCATTTT.

This clone was observed a few times. The chain employs TRBV5-1 and TRBJ2-3; possibly TRBD2 for D (5 bases). Germline V CDR1 and CDR2: SGHRS, YFSETQ. The CDR3 contains 17 residues. Trimming removed 3 bases at V and 5 bases at J, with 22 bases between. CDR3 coding DNA: TGCGCCAGCAGCTCCGCACCTGGAGGCCCAGGTGGAGATACGCAGTATTTT. Amino acid sequence: CASSSAPGGPGGDTQYF. The full variable domain, rest sourced from reference TRBV5-1 and TRBJ2-3, is KAGVTQTPRYLIKTRGQQVTLSCSPISGHRSVSWYQQTPGQGLQFLFEYFSETQRNKGNFPGRFSGRQFSNSRSEMNVSTLELGDSALYLCASSSAPGGPGGDTQYFGPGTRLTVL.

This chain links TRBV14 with TRBJ1-3; 8 positions agree with TRBD1. After removal of 0 bases from V and 4 bases from J, the junction contained 5 bases not matched to a gene. CDR3 length equals 16 residues. The germline gives CDR1 SGHDN, CDR2 FVKESK. The CDR3 DNA sequence: TGTGCCAGCAGCCAAGACCAGGGGGCTTCCGGAAACACCATATATTTT. Its translation: CASSQDQGASGNTIYF.

The chain links TRBV27 to TRBJ1-5; perhaps TRBD1 as D (6 bases). This CDR3 contains 13 residues. Trimming cost V 6 bases and J 5 bases, with 11 bases left between them. Germline V CDR1 and CDR2: MNHEY, SMNVEV (reference sequence). CDR3 sequence: CASSRGQYQPQHF. CDR3 bases: TGTGCCAGCAGCCGCGGACAGTATCAGCCCCAGCATTTT.

To note about this clone: The same CDR3 can be traced to other DNA sequences in this sample. This chain joins TRBV4-3 and TRBJ1-1, with D possibly TRBD1 on 6 matching bases. CDR1 and CDR2 from the germline V gene are LGHNA and YSLEER. The CDR3 totals 13 residues. Trimming pared 0 bases from V and 5 bases from J, leaving 7 bases between. The CDR3 DNA is TGCGCCAGCAGCCAAGAAAGGGGGACTGAAGCTTTCTTT. Its protein is CASSQERGTEAFF.

The chain carries TRBV10-3 and TRBJ1-2, with 9 bases fitting TRBD1. Germline V gene sequence: CDR1 ENHRY, CDR2 SYGVKD. The length of the CDR3 is 14 residues. V trimming: 10 bases; J trimming: 4 bases; junction bases outside the gene matches: 10. In DNA form, the CDR3 reads TGTGCCACGCTACCGGGACAGGGAGGCTATGGCTACACCTTC. Translating it yields CATLPGQGGYGYTF.

This clone has only a few counts. J is TRBJ1-2 and V is TRBV2, with 7 positions matching TRBD1. Germline loops: CDR1 SNHLY, CDR2 FYNNEI. With V trimmed by 6 bases and J by 7 bases, 8 bases remained unmatched. The CDR3 totals 13 residues. This CDR3 is CASSGTARSGYTF. In DNA, the CDR3 is TGTGCCAGCAGCGGGACAGCCCGTAGTGGCTACACCTTC.

The CDR3 DNA reads as TGTGCCAGCAGTCACAGGGGGCGAAAGGCTGAAGCTTTCTTT. It translates to CASSHRGRKAEAFF. The rearrangement links TRBV3-1 (or the pseudogene TRBV3-2) to TRBJ1-1, with 9 positions matching TRBD1. Germline assignment: CDR1 LGHDT and CDR2 YNNKEL (reference sequence). J gave up 6 bases and V 6 bases, and 8 bases lay outside the gene matches. This CDR3 is built from 14 residues.

The chain is built from TRBV5-1 and TRBJ1-2; possible D gene TRBD1, 6 bases. V lost 0 bases and J 5 bases, leaving 17 bases between the germline ends. The CDR3 sequence is 16 residues long. Germline V gene lookup returns CDR1 SGHRS and CDR2 YFSETQ. The CDR3 region is CASSLESGAVSYGYTF. In DNA form, the CDR3 reads TGCGCCAGCAGCTTGGAATCAGGGGCCGTCTCTTATGGCTACACCTTC.

The CDR3: CASSVRGSTEAFF. The CDR3 coding sequence is TGTGCCAGCAGCGTCAGGGGTAGCACTGAAGCTTTCTTT. The chain has TRBV9 and TRBJ1-1; D may be TRBD1 (6 bases). V was clipped by 2 bases and J by 4 bases, with 9 bases between them. The germline CDR1 and CDR2 sequences are SGDLS and YYNGEE. The CDR3 spans 13 residues.

This sequence joins TRBV18 and TRBJ1-2; unclear D gene. The V and J ends lost 6 bases and 4 bases respectively, with 12 bases between them. The germline CDR1 and CDR2 sequences are KGHSH and LQKENI. The CDR3 covers 13 residues. This CDR3 is CASSGREIYGYTF. Written as DNA, the CDR3 is TGTGCCAGCTCGGGGAGGGAGATCTATGGCTACACCTTC.

The chain carries TRBV5-1 and TRBJ1-1; TRBD1 is a possible D gene (5 bases). Between the trimmed V and J ends, which lost 7 bases and 4 bases, there was a span of 17 bases. This CDR3 contains 14 residues. Germline assignment: CDR1 SGHRS and CDR2 YFSETQ. The CDR3 is CASSNGGGPTEAFF. The DNA for the CDR3 is TGCGCCAGCTCCAATGGGGGGGGACCCACTGAAGCTTTCTTT.

This rearrangement joins TRBV13 to TRBJ1-2, with D possibly matching TRBD1 (5 bases). CDR1 and CDR2 (germline): PRHDT, FYEKMQ (reference sequence). The CDR3 runs 14 residues. V gave up 1 base and J gave up 4 bases, with 10 bases separating them. The CDR3 region is CASSLVRGGYGYTF. The CDR3 DNA sequence: TGTGCCAGCAGCTTAGTTAGGGGAGGCTATGGCTACACCTTC.

The rearrangement joins TRBV5-1 to TRBJ2-1; 10 bases fit TRBD2. Germline CDR1 reads SGHRS; CDR2 reads YFSETQ. This CDR3 comprises 17 residues. V lost 3 bases to trimming and J lost 1 base; unmatched junction nucleotides: 7. CDR3 in amino acids: CASSSGLADISYNEQFF. DNA of the CDR3: TGCGCCAGCAGCTCCGGACTAGCGGACATATCCTACAATGAGCAGTTCTTC. Based on the CDR3 plus reference TRBV5-1 and TRBJ2-1, the full variable domain is KAGVTQTPRYLIKTRGQQVTLSCSPISGHRSVSWYQQTPGQGLQFLFEYFSETQRNKGNFPGRFSGRQFSNSRSEMNVSTLELGDSALYLCASSSGLADISYNEQFFGPGTRLTVL.

J is TRBJ2-2 and V is TRBV10-2, with 10 bases lining up with TRBD2. The junction had 1 base not matched to a gene; V was cut back by 5 bases and J by 4 bases. The CDR3 has 14 residues. The germline gives CDR1 WSHSY, CDR2 SAAADI. The CDR3, as DNA: TGCGCCAGCAGTAAGCGGGGGGGCACCGGGGAGCTGTTTTTT. Protein product: CASSKRGGTGELFF.

V usage is TRBV11-3 and J usage is TRBJ1-5, with D possibly matching TRBD1 (5 bases). The ends were cut back, 9 bases at V and 2 bases at J, with 8 bases in the middle. The CDR3 has 12 amino acids. Germline V CDR1 and CDR2: SGHNT, YENEEA. The CDR3 DNA reads TGTGCCAGAACAGGAGGCAATCAGCCCCAGCATTTT. It translates to CARTGGNQPQHF.

The rearrangement uses TRBV29-1 and TRBJ2-5; 7 bases are shared with TRBD1. Germline V CDR1 and CDR2: SQVTM, ANQGSEA. There are 15 residues in the CDR3. V shed 6 bases and J 5 bases; nucleotides not matched to a gene: 15. The CDR3 reads CSVRRGTDRPETQYF. Written as DNA, the CDR3 is TGCAGCGTCCGCCGAGGGACAGACAGACCGGAGACCCAGTACTTC.

The chain joins TRBV3-1 (or the pseudogene TRBV3-2) to TRBJ2-3; D possibly corresponds to TRBD2 (8 bases). Germline V gene data show CDR1 as LGHDT and CDR2 as YNNKEL (reference sequence). The CDR3 runs 16 residues. V was cut by 4 bases and J by 3 bases, with 17 bases left in between. DNA for the CDR3: TGTGCCAGCAGCCCTTCGGGAGGGGGCAATACAGATACGCAGTATTTT. Amino acids: CASSPSGGGNTDTQYF.

This sequence joins TRBV29-1 and TRBJ1-5, with D maybe TRBD1 (5 bases). The V and J ends lost 3 bases and 9 bases respectively, with 15 bases between them. The CDR3 runs to 13 residues. Per germline, CDR1 SQVTM and CDR2 ANQGSEA. CDR3 coding DNA: TGCAGCGTTGATATGGGGCGGGATAGGCCCCAGCATTTT. Its protein is CSVDMGRDRPQHF.

V and J are TRBV18 and TRBJ2-7; TRBD2 aligns across 11 bases. The CDR3 loop spans 15 amino acids. Germline V CDR1 and CDR2: KGHSH, LQKENI. V shed 6 bases, J shed 2 bases, and the junction held 6 bases outside the gene matches. CDR3 in amino acids: CASSYGLAGTYEQYF. In DNA, the CDR3 is TGTGCCAGCTCCTACGGACTAGCGGGCACCTACGAGCAGTACTTC.

V gene TRBV7-2 combines with J gene TRBJ2-3, with TRBD2 as a possible D gene (5 bases). V gave up 6 bases and J gave up 1 base, with 11 bases separating them. CDR1 is SGHTA and CDR2 is FQGNSA in the germline V gene. The CDR3 consists of 14 residues. As DNA, the CDR3 is TGTGCCAGCAGTCCTACCGGGGGCACAGATACGCAGTATTTT. Translated: CASSPTGGTDTQYF.